The rows below give T cell receptor beta chains drawn from one sample of a study of vaccination and CD4 T cells after COVID-19. TCRdb reprocessed the PCR reads with MiXCR, giving one entry per CDR3 protein. The sample lists roughly 8,000 distinct CDR3 sequences, approximately 53% occurring once. Their antigens are not known. The material sequenced was CD4+ T cells from blood, cultured in vitro. These receptors originate from a human donor in good health. CDR3s include the opening cysteine and the closing phenylalanine or tryptophan. The order of the fields is V gene, J gene, clone size, D gene, CDR3 DNA, CDR3 protein. D genes are given only for firm matches. The size entry is marked missing in some rows and otherwise reads once, few, many or a size class.

V gene: TRBV20-1; J gene: TRBJ1-5; clone size: -; D gene: -; CDR3 DNA: TGCAGTGCTAGAGTCGGGGTCAATAGCAATCAGCCCCAGCATTTT; CDR3 protein: CSARVGVNSNQPQHF
V gene: TRBV30; J gene: TRBJ2-6; clone size: once; D gene: -; CDR3 DNA: TGTGCGGCGGACGGGGCTGGGGCCAACGTCCTGACTTTC; CDR3 protein: CAADGAGANVLTF
V gene: TRBV6-5; J gene: TRBJ2-7; clone size: few; D gene: -; CDR3 DNA: TGTGCCAGCAGTTACCACTACGAGCAGTACTTC; CDR3 protein: CASSYHYEQYF
V gene: TRBV21-1; J gene: TRBJ2-1; clone size: few; D gene: -; CDR3 DNA: TGTGCCAGCAAACGGTTGGACAGATTCTACAATGAGCAGTTCTTC; CDR3 protein: CASKRLDRFYNEQFF
V gene: TRBV30; J gene: TRBJ1-1; clone size: -; D gene: -; CDR3 DNA: TGTGCCTGGAAGTTTCGGCGGCTAAATAAGACCGCTTTCTTT; CDR3 protein: CAWKFRRLNKTAFF
V gene: TRBV5-1; J gene: TRBJ2-5; clone size: -; D gene: -; CDR3 DNA: TGCGCCAGCAGCTTGGCCTCCGTTGGGGGCTGGGAGACCCAGTACTTC; CDR3 protein: CASSLASVGGWETQYF
V gene: TRBV5-1; J gene: TRBJ2-5; clone size: -; D gene: TRBD1; CDR3 DNA: TGCGCCAGCAGCACGACAGGGGTCCAAGAGACCCAGTACTTC; CDR3 protein: CASSTTGVQETQYF
V gene: TRBV30; J gene: TRBJ2-5; clone size: few; D gene: TRBD2; CDR3 DNA: TGTGCCTGGAGTCAGGGGACTAGCGGGAGGGAAGAGACCCAGTACTTC; CDR3 protein: CAWSQGTSGREETQYF
V gene: TRBV10-1; J gene: TRBJ1-1; clone size: -; D gene: -; CDR3 DNA: TGCGCCAGCAGTCAAGCGGGACTTGGGACAAACACTGAAGCTTTCTTT; CDR3 protein: CASSQAGLGTNTEAFF
V gene: TRBV7-2; J gene: TRBJ2-5; clone size: -; D gene: TRBD2; CDR3 DNA: TGTGCCAGCAGGAGACTAGCGACGGAGACCCAGTACTTC; CDR3 protein: CASRRLATETQYF
V gene: TRBV11-2; J gene: TRBJ1-1; clone size: -; D gene: -; CDR3 DNA: TGTGCCAGCAGCTTAGGAGGTCCGAACACTGAAGCTTTCTTT; CDR3 protein: CASSLGGPNTEAFF
V gene: TRBV7-8; J gene: TRBJ1-1; clone size: -; D gene: TRBD1; CDR3 DNA: TGTGCCAGCAGCCTCGGGACAGCCAACACTGAAGCTTTCTTT; CDR3 protein: CASSLGTANTEAFF